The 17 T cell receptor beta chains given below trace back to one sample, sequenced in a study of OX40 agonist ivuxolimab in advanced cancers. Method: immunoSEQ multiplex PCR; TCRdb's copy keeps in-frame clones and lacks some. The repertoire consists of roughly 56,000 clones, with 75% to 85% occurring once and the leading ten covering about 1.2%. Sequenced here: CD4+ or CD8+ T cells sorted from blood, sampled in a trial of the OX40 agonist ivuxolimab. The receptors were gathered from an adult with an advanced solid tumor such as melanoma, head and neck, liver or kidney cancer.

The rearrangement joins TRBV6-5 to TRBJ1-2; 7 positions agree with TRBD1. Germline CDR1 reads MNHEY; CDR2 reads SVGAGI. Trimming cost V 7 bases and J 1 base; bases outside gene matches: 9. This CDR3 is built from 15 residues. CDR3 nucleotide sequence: TGTGCCAGCACCCCGGGACAGCTAAATAACTATGGCTACACCTTC. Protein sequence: CASTPGQLNNYGYTF.

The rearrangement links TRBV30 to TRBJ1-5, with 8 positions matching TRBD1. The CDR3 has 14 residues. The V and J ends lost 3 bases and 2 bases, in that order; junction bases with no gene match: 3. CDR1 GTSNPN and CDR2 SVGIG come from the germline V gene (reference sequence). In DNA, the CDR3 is TGTGCCTGGAGCACGGACAGGGGCAATCAGCCCCAGCATTTT. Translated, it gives CAWSTDRGNQPQHF.

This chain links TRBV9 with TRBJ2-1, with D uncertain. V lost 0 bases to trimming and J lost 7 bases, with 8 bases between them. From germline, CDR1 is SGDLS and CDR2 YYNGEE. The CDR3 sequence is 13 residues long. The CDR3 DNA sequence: TGTGCCAGCAGCGTAGCTATACGGAATGAGCAGTTCTTC. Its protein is CASSVAIRNEQFF.

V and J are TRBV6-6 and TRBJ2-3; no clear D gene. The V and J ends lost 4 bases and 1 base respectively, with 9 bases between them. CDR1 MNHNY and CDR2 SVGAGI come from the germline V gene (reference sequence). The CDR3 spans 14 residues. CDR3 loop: CASSSHGRTDTQYF. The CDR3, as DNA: TGTGCCAGCAGTTCCCACGGCCGCACAGATACGCAGTATTTT.

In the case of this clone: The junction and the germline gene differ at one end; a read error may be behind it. The CDR3 sequence: CAISELGGQDQLQHF. CDR3 sequence (DNA): TGTGCCATCAGTGAATTGGGGGGGCAGGATCAGCTCCAGCATTTT. The gene calls are TRBV10-3 and TRBJ1-5; a possible D gene is TRBD1 (6 bases). This CDR3 region has 15 residues. Germline CDR1 and CDR2: ENHRY and SYGVKD.

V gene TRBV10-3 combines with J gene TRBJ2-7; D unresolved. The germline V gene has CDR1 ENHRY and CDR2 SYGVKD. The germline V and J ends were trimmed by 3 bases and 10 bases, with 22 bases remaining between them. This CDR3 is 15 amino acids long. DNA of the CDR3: TGTGCCATCAGTGACTCCCGAGTGGGCCTACCTGTCCAGTACTTC. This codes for CAISDSRVGLPVQYF.

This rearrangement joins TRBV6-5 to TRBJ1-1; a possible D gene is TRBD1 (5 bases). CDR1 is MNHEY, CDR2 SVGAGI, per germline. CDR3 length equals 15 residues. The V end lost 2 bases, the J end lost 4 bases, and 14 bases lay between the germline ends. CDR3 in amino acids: CASSYQRGTGTEAFF. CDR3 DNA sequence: TGTGCCAGCAGTTACCAGAGGGGTACGGGCACTGAAGCTTTCTTT.

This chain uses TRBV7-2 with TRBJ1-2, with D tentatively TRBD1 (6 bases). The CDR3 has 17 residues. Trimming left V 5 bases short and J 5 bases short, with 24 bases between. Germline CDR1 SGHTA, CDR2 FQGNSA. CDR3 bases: TGTGCCAGCAGCCACCTCGGTCGGGGGCGCTGGGATTATGGCTACACCTTC. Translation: CASSHLGRGRWDYGYTF. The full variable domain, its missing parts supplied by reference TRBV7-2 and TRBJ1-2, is GAGVSQSPSNKVTEKGKDVELRCDPISGHTALYWYRQSLGQGLEFLIYFQGNSAPDKSGLPSDRFSAERTGGSVSTLTIQRTQQEDSAVYLCASSHLGRGRWDYGYTFGSGTRLTVV.

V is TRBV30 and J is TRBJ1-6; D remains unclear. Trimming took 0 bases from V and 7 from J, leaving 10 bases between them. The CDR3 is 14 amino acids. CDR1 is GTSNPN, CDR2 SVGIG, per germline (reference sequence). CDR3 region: CAWSVDARNSPLHF. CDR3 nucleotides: TGTGCCTGGAGTGTGGACGCTAGGAATTCACCCCTCCACTTT.

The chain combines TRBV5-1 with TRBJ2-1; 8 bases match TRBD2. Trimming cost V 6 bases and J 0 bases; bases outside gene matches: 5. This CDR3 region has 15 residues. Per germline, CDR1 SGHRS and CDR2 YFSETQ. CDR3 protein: CASTPTSVSYNEQFF. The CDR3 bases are TGCGCCAGCACCCCGACTAGCGTCTCCTACAATGAGCAGTTCTTC. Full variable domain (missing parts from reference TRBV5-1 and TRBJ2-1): KAGVTQTPRYLIKTRGQQVTLSCSPISGHRSVSWYQQTPGQGLQFLFEYFSETQRNKGNFPGRFSGRQFSNSRSEMNVSTLELGDSALYLCASTPTSVSYNEQFFGPGTRLTVL.

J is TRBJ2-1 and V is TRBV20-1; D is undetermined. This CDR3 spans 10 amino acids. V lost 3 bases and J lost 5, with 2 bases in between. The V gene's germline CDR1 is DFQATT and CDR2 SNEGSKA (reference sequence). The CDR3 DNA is TGCAGTGCTAGCGACAATGAGCAGTTCTTC. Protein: CSASDNEQFF.

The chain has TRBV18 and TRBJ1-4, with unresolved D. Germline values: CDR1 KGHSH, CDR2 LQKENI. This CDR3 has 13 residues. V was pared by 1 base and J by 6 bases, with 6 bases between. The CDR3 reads CASSPRVDEKLFF. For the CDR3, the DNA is TGTGCCAGCTCACCACGAGTAGATGAAAAACTGTTTTTT.

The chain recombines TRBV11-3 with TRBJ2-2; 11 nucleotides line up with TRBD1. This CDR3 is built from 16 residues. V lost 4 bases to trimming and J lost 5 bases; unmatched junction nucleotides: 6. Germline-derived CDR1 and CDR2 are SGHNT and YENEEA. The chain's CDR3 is CASSSRTGGETGELFF. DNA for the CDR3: TGTGCCAGCAGCTCCCGGACAGGGGGCGAGACCGGGGAGCTGTTTTTT.

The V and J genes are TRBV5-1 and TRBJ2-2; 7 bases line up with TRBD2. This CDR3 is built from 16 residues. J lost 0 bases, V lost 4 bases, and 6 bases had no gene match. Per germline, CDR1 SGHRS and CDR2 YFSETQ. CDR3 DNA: TGCGCCAGCAGCCCCCTAAGCGGGGCGAACACCGGGGAGCTGTTTTTT. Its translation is CASSPLSGANTGELFF.

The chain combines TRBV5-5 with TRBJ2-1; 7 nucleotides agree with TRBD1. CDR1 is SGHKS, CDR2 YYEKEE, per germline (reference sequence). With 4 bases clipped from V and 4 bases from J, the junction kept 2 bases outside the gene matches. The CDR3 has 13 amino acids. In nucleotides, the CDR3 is TGTGCCAGCAGCCTGGGACAGTACAATGAGCAGTTCTTC. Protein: CASSLGQYNEQFF. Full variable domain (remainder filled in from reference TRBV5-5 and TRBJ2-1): DAGVTQSPTHLIKTRGQQVTLRCSPISGHKSVSWYQQVLGQGPQFIFQYYEKEERGRGNFPDRFSARQFPNYSSELNVNALLLGDSALYLCASSLGQYNEQFFGPGTRLTVL.

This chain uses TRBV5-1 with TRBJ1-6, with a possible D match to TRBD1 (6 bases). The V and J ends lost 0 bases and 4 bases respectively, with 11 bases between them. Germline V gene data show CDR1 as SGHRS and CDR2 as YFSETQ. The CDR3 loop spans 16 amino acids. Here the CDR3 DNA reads TGCGCCAGCAGCTTGGAACAGGGAACATATAATTCACCCCTCCACTTT. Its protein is CASSLEQGTYNSPLHF. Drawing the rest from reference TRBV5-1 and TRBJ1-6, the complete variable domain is KAGVTQTPRYLIKTRGQQVTLSCSPISGHRSVSWYQQTPGQGLQFLFEYFSETQRNKGNFPGRFSGRQFSNSRSEMNVSTLELGDSALYLCASSLEQGTYNSPLHFGNGTRLTVT.

CDR3 nucleotide sequence: TGTGCCAGCAGAAGGGCGGGAGTGACCTACGAGCAGTACTTC. Amino acids: CASRRAGVTYEQYF. V is TRBV2 and J is TRBJ2-5; 7 nucleotides match TRBD2. The J call is uncertain, as TRBJ2-7 better fits the DNA end. The CDR3 has 14 residues. From germline, CDR1 is SNHLY and CDR2 FYNNEI.